This passage covers 14 T cell receptor beta chains from one sample sequenced in a study of T cells in narcolepsy (dated by TCRdb to between 2018 and 2020). Library prep was done by the immunoSEQ multiplex PCR assay. The clones in this table, taken by TCRdb from immuneACCESS, are in-frame only. Not every clone is retained; where verified, under half of the shortfall comes from an unresolved V gene, and the cause of the rest is unknown. In this sample the table shows 21,000 or so clones, 92% of which occur a single time. More than 0.9% of the sample rests with the top ten. The material sequenced was CD45RA- memory CD4+ T cells from PBMCs. The cell subset or site tag for this specimen amounts to: memory T cells sorted ex vivo from peripheral blood. These receptors came from a human donor with narcolepsy.

The rearrangement links TRBV20-1 to TRBJ1-2, with D maybe TRBD1 (6 bases). CDR1 DFQATT and CDR2 SNEGSKA come from the germline V gene (reference sequence). V lost 6 bases and J lost 5, with 10 bases in between. This CDR3 has 11 amino acids. CDR3: CSATGIYGYTF. DNA of the CDR3: TGCAGTGCCACAGGGATTTATGGCTACACCTTC.

The J gene is TRBJ1-2, the V gene TRBV7-9; TRBD1 matches at 8 bases. V was clipped by 4 bases and J by 7 bases; unmatched bases: 8. CDR3 length: 14 amino acids. Germline values: CDR1 SEHNR, CDR2 FQNEAQ (reference sequence). CDR3 sequence reads: CASSSGGAGLGYTF. For the CDR3, the DNA is TGTGCCAGCAGCTCAGGGGGCGCAGGTCTTGGCTACACCTTC.

The chain has TRBV12-5 and TRBJ1-1; D is unresolved. The CDR3 is made up of 13 amino acids. Germline CDR1 is LGHNT and CDR2 is FRNRAP. The V and J ends lost 1 base and 3 bases respectively, with 6 bases between them. CDR3: CASGLGRYTEAFF. The DNA of the CDR3 is TGTGCTAGTGGTTTGGGCCGGTACACTGAAGCTTTCTTT.

This CDR3 is CASRMTPQETQYF. In DNA form, the CDR3 reads TGTGCCAGCAGGATGACCCCGCAAGAGACCCAGTACTTC. The V call is TRBV25-1, the J call TRBJ2-5; no reliable D call. The CDR3 runs 13 residues. Germline values: CDR1 MGHDK, CDR2 SYGVNS. V was clipped by 6 bases and J by 2 bases, with 10 bases between them.

This clone was seen just once. Sequence at one end of the junction differs from germline and may be a read error. The chain is built from TRBV30 and TRBJ1-4, with unresolved D. Germline loops: CDR1 GTSNPN, CDR2 SVGIG (reference sequence). The CDR3 has 11 residues. In DNA form, the CDR3 reads TGTGCCTGGAGTTTGACGGGCCCCATGGATTTT. It translates to CAWSLTGPMDF.

This clone was found once. V is TRBV7-2 and J is TRBJ1-5; D is uncertain. This CDR3 is built from 14 residues. The germline V and J ends were trimmed by 1 base and 7 bases, with 11 bases remaining between them. In germline, CDR1 is SGHTA, CDR2 FQGNSA. The DNA of the CDR3 is TGTGCCAGCAGCTTAGAGCCTTTATCGCAGCCCCAGCATTTT. This encodes CASSLEPLSQPQHF.

The chain couples TRBV28 to TRBJ1-4; 9 bases line up with TRBD1. CDR3 size: 15 residues. Per germline, CDR1 MDHEN and CDR2 SYDVKM. With 3 bases clipped from V and 6 bases from J, the junction kept 5 bases outside the gene matches. CDR3 sequence: CASSFGGTGHEKLFF. The CDR3 DNA sequence: TGTGCCAGCAGTTTTGGCGGGACAGGGCATGAAAAACTGTTTTTT. Full variable domain (missing parts from reference TRBV28 and TRBJ1-4): DVKVTQSSRYLVKRTGEKVFLECVQDMDHENMFWYRQDPGLGLRLIYFSYDVKMKEKGDIPEGYSVSREKKERFSLILESASTNQTSMYLCASSFGGTGHEKLFFGSGTQLSVL.

V and J are TRBV19 and TRBJ2-1; tentatively, D is TRBD1 or TRBD2 (5 bases each). CDR1 LNHDA and CDR2 SQIVND come from the germline V gene (reference sequence). The CDR3 extends over 14 amino acids. The germline V and J ends were trimmed by 5 bases and 2 bases, with 10 bases remaining between them. This CDR3 is CASSWGPTYNEQFF. The CDR3 nucleotides are TGTGCCAGTAGTTGGGGACCAACCTACAATGAGCAGTTCTTC.

The chain links TRBV7-8 to TRBJ2-5, with TRBD2 as a possible D gene (5 bases). Trimming cost V 5 bases and J 4 bases, with 14 bases left between them. This CDR3 has 14 amino acids. Germline-derived CDR1 and CDR2 are SGHVS and FQNEAQ. CDR3 in amino acids: CASSKDPGRETQYF. The CDR3 nucleotides read TGTGCCAGCAGCAAGGACCCGGGGAGAGAGACCCAGTACTTC.

Only one count was recorded for this clone. This CDR3 is CASSLQGAVRTGYTF. CDR3 nucleotides: TGCGCCAGCAGCCTACAGGGGGCGGTTCGTACCGGCTACACCTTC. This sequence joins TRBV4-3 and TRBJ1-2; TRBD1 matches 9 bases. The CDR3 contains 15 residues. Trimming removed 4 bases from V and 8 bases from J; junction bases left unmatched: 11. Looked up from germline, CDR1 is LGHNA and CDR2 is YSLEER.

The V and J genes are TRBV5-1 and TRBJ2-1, with D possibly matching TRBD2 (6 bases). CDR3 length: 15 residues. Per germline, CDR1 SGHRS and CDR2 YFSETQ. Trimming left V 1 base short and J 4 bases short, with 12 bases between. This CDR3 is CASSLLGTDYNEQFF. The CDR3 DNA reads as TGCGCCAGCAGCTTGTTGGGGACTGATTACAATGAGCAGTTCTTC.

The chain combines TRBV19 with TRBJ2-3; 7 nucleotides match TRBD2. With 5 bases clipped from V and 8 bases from J, the junction kept 10 bases outside the gene matches. CDR3 length: 14 residues. Germline CDR1 and CDR2: LNHDA and SQIVND (reference sequence). The CDR3 DNA reads TGTGCCAGTAGTCCCACACTGTCGGGGGGTACGCAGTATTTT. Translated: CASSPTLSGGTQYF.

V and J are TRBV28 and TRBJ1-5; D uncertain. Germline V gene lookup returns CDR1 MDHEN and CDR2 SYDVKM. CDR3 size: 16 residues. V lost 6 bases to trimming and J lost 0 bases, with 15 bases between them. The CDR3 sequence: CASSFPYWYSNQPQHF. In nucleotides, the CDR3 is TGTGCCAGCAGCTTTCCCTACTGGTATAGCAATCAGCCCCAGCATTTT. Drawing the rest from reference TRBV28 and TRBJ1-5, the complete variable domain is DVKVTQSSRYLVKRTGEKVFLECVQDMDHENMFWYRQDPGLGLRLIYFSYDVKMKEKGDIPEGYSVSREKKERFSLILESASTNQTSMYLCASSFPYWYSNQPQHFGDGTRLSIL.

This rearrangement joins TRBV6-1 to TRBJ2-7; the match to TRBD1 covers 10 bases. Trimming cost V 4 bases and J 3 bases; bases outside gene matches: 6. This CDR3 is 15 amino acids long. The germline V gene has CDR1 MNHNS and CDR2 SASEGT. The CDR3, as DNA: TGTGCCAGCAGTGCTACCGGGACAGGGGTCTACGAGCAGTACTTC. This sequence encodes CASSATGTGVYEQYF.